This T cell receptor beta chain was sequenced for a study of T cell changes during pregnancy in multiple sclerosis. Using immunoSEQ multiplex PCR, the repertoire was profiled, and TCRdb retains in-frame clones only, with some absent. The sample holds nearly 110,000 clones, 75% to 95% seen once. This clone was counted only a few times. V was pared by 6 bases and J by 8 bases, with 8 bases of the junction left unmatched. This CDR3 comprises 13 residues. CDR1 is MDHEN and CDR2 is SYDVKM in the germline V gene. This sequence was found in a female donor with multiple sclerosis, enrolled in a pregnancy study. The V call is TRBV28, the J call TRBJ1-2; 8 nucleotides agree with TRBD1. Sequencing was performed on peripheral blood, taken before pregnancy. The CDR3 sequence: CASSPSGGQGYTF. Written as DNA, the CDR3 is TGTGCCAGCAGCCCCTCAGGGGGCCAAGGCTACACCTTC.